This passage covers 5 T cell receptor beta chains from one sample sequenced in a study of T cell responses to AZD1222 COVID-19 vaccine. Measured with immunoSEQ multiplex PCR; TCRdb has only the in-frame clones, and not every one. The sample comprises about 100,000 clones, roughly 91% of which are singletons, and over 15% rests with the top ten. The material was peripheral blood, obtained on day 0 of AZD1222 vaccination. These receptors all come from an adult in good health.

The gene calls are TRBV5-1 and TRBJ1-1, with a tentative D call TRBD1 (6 bases). The germline V gene has CDR1 SGHRS and CDR2 YFSETQ. V was clipped by 2 bases and J by 11 bases, with 16 bases between them. This CDR3 contains 13 residues. CDR3 sequence reads: CASSFTRQASAFF. The DNA for the CDR3 is TGCGCCAGCAGCTTCACCAGACAGGCCTCGGCTTTCTTT.

As DNA, the CDR3 is TGTGCCAGTAGTATAGGTTTGCGCGGTAGCACAGATACGCAGTATTTT. It yields the protein CASSIGLRGSTDTQYF. This rearrangement joins TRBV19 to TRBJ2-3; D not certain. Trimming left V 1 base short and J 0 bases short, with 11 bases between. This CDR3 contains 16 residues. CDR1 LNHDA and CDR2 SQIVND come from the germline V gene (reference sequence).

The chain has TRBV28 and TRBJ2-7; D may match TRBD1 or TRBD2 (5 bases each). Trimming cost V 2 bases and J 5 bases, with 16 bases left between them. CDR1 and CDR2 (germline): MDHEN, SYDVKM. This CDR3 region has 15 residues. This CDR3 reads CASSLRGALANEQYF. The CDR3, as DNA: TGTGCCAGCAGTTTAAGAGGGGCCTTGGCCAACGAGCAGTACTTC.

The chain uses TRBV19 and TRBJ1-1; 8 bases map to TRBD1. V lost 2 bases, J lost 4 bases, and 6 bases stayed unmatched. Germline lookup yields CDR1 LNHDA and CDR2 SQIVND (reference sequence). The CDR3 consists of 15 residues. This chain's CDR3 is CASSIQQGEGTEAFF. The CDR3, as DNA: TGTGCCAGTAGTATACAACAGGGGGAAGGCACTGAAGCTTTCTTT.

The chain uses TRBV19 and TRBJ1-6; TRBD1 matches 7 bases. Germline V gene lookup returns CDR1 LNHDA and CDR2 SQIVND (reference sequence). After removal of 0 bases from V and 7 bases from J, the junction contained 6 bases not matched to a gene. The CDR3 sequence is 16 residues long. Here the CDR3 reads CASSIEGTARNSPLHF. The DNA for the CDR3 is TGTGCCAGTAGTATAGAGGGGACAGCCAGAAATTCACCCCTCCACTTT.